This TCR beta chain stems from a study of cytomegalovirus exposure and HLA in healthy donors. Notes on the study in general: About 87% or about 30% of the time was how often most TCR beta V segments were productive, according to an earlier analysis. The likely explanation for a cluster of highly shared sequence variants was sequencing artifact.

The PCR used 60 Vbeta and 13 Jbeta primers. Generated by immunoSEQ multiplex PCR, the TCRdb table keeps only in-frame clones and is missing some. The sample holds just under 90,000 clones. V shed 6 bases and J shed 8 bases, with 10 bases lying between them. The CDR3 is 12 amino acids. Germline CDR1 is MNHEY and CDR2 is SVGAGI. Points on this clone: Its target is not known.

Sequencing was done on a sample of PBMCs. The receptor's source is a girl aged 5 to 17 in good health and CMV-seropositive. The chain combines TRBV6-5 with TRBJ2-2; the D gene is possibly TRBD2 (5 bases). For the CDR3, the DNA is TGTGCCAGCAGATTACTAGGGGGGGAGCTGTTTTTT. Its translation is CASRLLGGELFF.